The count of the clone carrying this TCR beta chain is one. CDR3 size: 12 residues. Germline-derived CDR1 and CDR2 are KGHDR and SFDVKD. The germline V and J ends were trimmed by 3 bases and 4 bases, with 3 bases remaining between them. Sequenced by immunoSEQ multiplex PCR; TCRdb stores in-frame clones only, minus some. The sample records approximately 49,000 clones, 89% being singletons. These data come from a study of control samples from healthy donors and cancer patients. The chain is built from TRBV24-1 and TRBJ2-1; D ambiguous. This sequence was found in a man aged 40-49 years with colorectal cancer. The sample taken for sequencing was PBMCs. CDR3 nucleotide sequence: TGTGCCACCAGTGATCCGTACAATGAGCAGTTCTTC. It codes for CATSDPYNEQFF.